The 18 T cell receptor beta chains below were found in one sample sequenced in a study of blood T cell repertoires in COVID-19. Method: immunoSEQ multiplex PCR; TCRdb's copy keeps in-frame clones and lacks some. The sample shows 120,000 or so clones, about 77% of them seen only once. The sequenced material came from peripheral blood. Source of these receptors: a human donor in a cohort sampled during active COVID-19.

This sequence joins TRBV27 and TRBJ2-5; TRBD2 matches at 13 bases. The CDR3 is 15 amino acids. CDR1 is MNHEY and CDR2 is SMNVEV in the germline V gene (reference sequence). With V trimmed by 6 bases and J by 3 bases, 4 bases remained unmatched. The CDR3 nucleotides are TGTGCCAGCAGCCGACTAGCGGGAGGCAAAGAGACCCAGTACTTC. Translated: CASSRLAGGKETQYF.

The CDR3 here is CASSRQGNTEAFF. CDR3 nucleotides: TGTGCCAGCAGCCGTCAGGGGAACACTGAAGCTTTCTTT. The genes are TRBV9 and TRBJ1-1, with D tentatively TRBD1 (5 bases). Looked up from germline, CDR1 is SGDLS and CDR2 is YYNGEE. This CDR3 is 13 amino acids long. V was cut by 4 bases and J by 1 base, with 8 bases left in between.

V gene TRBV5-4 combines with J gene TRBJ2-2; D is ambiguous. The germline V gene has CDR1 SGHNT and CDR2 YYREEE (reference sequence). Between the trimmed V and J ends, which lost 1 base and 3 bases, there was a span of 4 bases. This CDR3 region has 13 residues. This CDR3 is CASSLTDTGELFF. CDR3 bases: TGTGCCAGCAGCTTGACTGACACCGGGGAGCTGTTTTTT.

The chain carries TRBV19 and TRBJ1-5; D remains ambiguous. CDR1 and CDR2 (germline): LNHDA, SQIVND (reference sequence). Trimming took off 8 bases at V and 4 bases at J, with 12 bases between the two ends. This CDR3 is 13 amino acids long. CDR3 loop: CASAMADNQPQHF. The CDR3 DNA follows: TGTGCCAGTGCTATGGCGGATAATCAGCCCCAGCATTTT.

This clone has just a few counts. The J gene is TRBJ2-2, the V gene TRBV7-3; TRBD2 matches 9 bases. The CDR3 covers 16 residues. The J segment lost 0 bases and the V segment lost 2 bases, leaving 1 base of the junction unmatched. Germline CDR1 reads SGHTA; CDR2 reads FQGTGA. The chain's CDR3 is CASSLLAGSNTGELFF. CDR3 DNA: TGTGCCAGCAGCTTACTAGCGGGGTCGAACACCGGGGAGCTGTTTTTT.

The chain has TRBV7-2 and TRBJ2-1; possibly TRBD1 for D (5 bases). V was clipped by 1 base and J by 4 bases, with 11 bases between them. From germline, CDR1 is SGHTA and CDR2 FQGNSA. CDR3 length: 15 residues. The DNA for the CDR3 is TGTGCCAGCAGCTTAGGGCAGGGAAGTTACAATGAGCAGTTCTTC. Translation: CASSLGQGSYNEQFF. The whole variable domain, remainder taken from reference TRBV7-2 and TRBJ2-1, is GAGVSQSPSNKVTEKGKDVELRCDPISGHTALYWYRQSLGQGLEFLIYFQGNSAPDKSGLPSDRFSAERTGGSVSTLTIQRTQQEDSAVYLCASSLGQGSYNEQFFGPGTRLTVL.

Here the CDR3 reads CASSAGQETQYF. In nucleotides, the CDR3 is TGTGCCAGTAGTGCCGGCCAAGAGACCCAGTACTTC. The rearrangement uses TRBV19 and TRBJ2-5, with D hard to call. Deletions cut 5 bases from V and 1 base from J, with 5 bases between. Germline CDR1 is LNHDA and CDR2 is SQIVND (reference sequence). CDR3 length: 12 residues.

This clone was seen a single time. The V gene is TRBV4-3, the J gene TRBJ2-2; D uncertain. Germline values: CDR1 LGHNA, CDR2 YSLEER. Trimming removed 1 base from V and 6 bases from J, with 9 bases in between. The CDR3 sequence is 14 residues long. The CDR3 sequence: CASSQAPNPGELFF. CDR3 sequence (DNA): TGCGCCAGCAGCCAAGCCCCTAATCCCGGGGAGCTGTTTTTT.

This clone was observed many times. This chain uses TRBV18 with TRBJ1-6; D uncertain. This CDR3 contains 17 residues. Germline V lookup: CDR1 KGHSH, CDR2 LQKENI. V gave up 1 base and J gave up 2 bases, with 12 bases separating them. CDR3 DNA sequence: TGTGCCAGCTCACCACTGTCCCGGAGAACCTATAATTCACCCCTCCACTTT. This gives the protein CASSPLSRRTYNSPLHF.

The chain recombines TRBV5-4 with TRBJ1-5; D may be TRBD1 (6 bases). The CDR3 runs to 16 residues. Per germline, CDR1 SGHNT and CDR2 YYREEE (reference sequence). Trimming left V 4 bases short and J 2 bases short, with 16 bases between. The CDR3 sequence is CASSVYGAGGNQPQHF. CDR3 in DNA: TGTGCCAGCAGCGTATACGGGGCAGGGGGCAATCAGCCCCAGCATTTT.

CDR3 amino acids: CASSSRGTNEKLFF. The CDR3 region has the DNA TGTGCCAGCAGTTCACGAGGGACTAATGAAAAACTGTTTTTT. J is TRBJ1-4 and V is TRBV6-5; no clear D. Trimming stripped 4 bases from V and 2 bases from J, with 8 bases between. The CDR3 is made up of 14 amino acids. CDR1 and CDR2 (germline): MNHEY, SVGAGI.

The chain carries TRBV6-2 or TRBV6-3 and TRBJ2-7, with D possibly TRBD2 on 6 matching bases. The germline V gene has CDR1 MNHEY and CDR2 SVGEGT. This CDR3 is 13 amino acids long. Deletions cut 5 bases from V and 9 bases from J, with 17 bases between. This chain's CDR3 is CASSRPGLRVQYF. CDR3 bases: TGTGCCAGCAGTCGTCCGGGACTTCGAGTGCAGTACTTC.

The genes are TRBV29-1 and TRBJ2-7; 7 bases are shared with TRBD2. Germline CDR1 reads SQVTM; CDR2 reads ANQGSEA. The trim removed 7 bases at V and 3 bases at J, leaving 6 bases unmatched. This CDR3 comprises 12 residues. CDR3 amino acids: CSAGGRGYEQYF. As DNA, the CDR3 is TGCAGCGCTGGGGGGAGGGGCTACGAGCAGTACTTC.

This rearrangement joins TRBV7-9 to TRBJ1-2; D is undetermined. V shed 1 base and J shed 8 bases, with 5 bases lying between them. This CDR3 region has 11 residues. The V gene's germline CDR1 is SEHNR and CDR2 FQNEAQ (reference sequence). The DNA for the CDR3 is TGTGCCAGCAGCTTAGATCGGGGCTACACCTTC. It yields the protein CASSLDRGYTF.

A few counts support this clone. The chain links TRBV27 to TRBJ2-7; TRBD1 aligns across 7 bases. Germline-derived CDR1 and CDR2 are MNHEY and SMNVEV (reference sequence). The CDR3 is 13 amino acids. The J segment lost 1 base and the V segment lost 7 bases, leaving 4 bases of the junction unmatched. The DNA for the CDR3 is TGTGCCAGCAAAAGGACAGGATCCTACGAGCAGTACTTC. It codes for CASKRTGSYEQYF.

V and J are TRBV5-5 and TRBJ2-5, with D tentatively TRBD1 (5 bases). Trimming took 5 bases from V and 4 from J, leaving 12 bases between them. The CDR3 runs 13 residues. CDR1 and CDR2 from the germline V gene are SGHKS and YYEKEE (reference sequence). CDR3 sequence reads: CASRVQGRETQYF. The CDR3 DNA sequence: TGTGCCAGCAGAGTGCAGGGAAGAGAGACCCAGTACTTC.

The chain links TRBV28 to TRBJ1-5, with no clear D. V shed 7 bases and J shed 7 bases, with 14 bases lying between them. The CDR3 loop spans 13 amino acids. From germline, CDR1 is MDHEN and CDR2 SYDVKM. This chain's CDR3 is CASTTDFAQPQHF. Here the CDR3 DNA reads TGTGCCAGCACCACCGACTTTGCCCAGCCCCAGCATTTT.

The chain is built from TRBV7-3 and TRBJ1-1, with D unresolved. Trimming pared 3 bases from V and 1 base from J, leaving 6 bases between. The length of the CDR3 is 13 residues. Germline V lookup: CDR1 SGHTA, CDR2 FQGTGA. CDR3 residues: CASSFQKNTEAFF. The CDR3 DNA reads as TGTGCCAGCAGCTTTCAGAAGAACACTGAAGCTTTCTTT. Looking up the rest from reference TRBV7-3 and TRBJ1-1 gives the full variable domain: GAGVSQTPSNKVTEKGKYVELRCDPISGHTALYWYRQSLGQGPEFLIYFQGTGAADDSGLPNDRFFAVRPEGSVSTLKIQRTERGDSAVYLCASSFQKNTEAFFGQGTRLTVV.